This entry describes one TCR beta chain. Its antigen is not identified. Method: immunoSEQ multiplex PCR; TCRdb's copy keeps in-frame clones and lacks some. Of 600,000 to 750,000 clones listed, around 70% are singletons. Germline V gives CDR1 MNHEY, CDR2 SVGAGI. V gave up 6 bases and J gave up 6 bases, with 14 bases separating them. The CDR3 contains 13 residues. The data are from a study of shared clonotypes between healthy human individuals. General study results and limits: Sorted-subset sequencing, rarefaction showed, was incomplete despite large depth.

The genes are TRBV6-5 and TRBJ1-1; a weak D match, TRBD1 (6 bases). The sequencing sample was made of memory CD4+ T cells sorted from blood. Regarding subset: CD45RA-negative fraction. This sequence originates from a woman in her 30s in good health. The CDR3 DNA reads as TGTGCCAGCAGACAGGGTGGTTACGCTGAAGCTTTCTTT. Its protein product is CASRQGGYAEAFF.